These T cell receptor beta chains were read from a single sample in a study of T cells in Graves' hyperthyroidism and ophthalmopathy. TCRdb recomputed calls from the multiplex PCR reads with MiXCR, one row per CDR3 protein. The sample shows some 600,000 distinct CDR3 sequences, approximately 15% of them seen only once. The sequenced sample consisted of blood. The origin of the receptors is a woman aged 30 to 39 with Graves' hyperthyroidism that later progressed to Graves' ophthalmopathy. The CDR3 runs from the conserved cysteine through the conserved F or W. D genes are given only for firm matches. The size entry is marked missing in some rows and otherwise reads once, few, many or a size class.

v_gene: TRBV19
d_gene: TRBD1
j_gene: TRBJ1-1
abundance: many
CDR3nt: TGTGCCAGTAGTATAGAGGTCTTCCGGACAGGGGAAGCTTTCTTT
CDR3aa: CASSIEVFRTGEAFF

v_gene: TRBV3-1
d_gene: -
j_gene: TRBJ2-7
abundance: once
CDR3nt: TGTGCCAGCAGCCAAGGAAGGGGTCCGCAGTACTTC
CDR3aa: CASSQGRGPQYF

v_gene: TRBV7-2
d_gene: TRBD2
j_gene: TRBJ2-1
abundance: -
CDR3nt: TGTGCCAGCAGCTTAGTTGCGGGAGCGGAGAATGAGCAGTTCTTC
CDR3aa: CASSLVAGAENEQFF

v_gene: TRBV28
d_gene: -
j_gene: TRBJ1-5
abundance: many
CDR3nt: TGTGCCAGCACCCTCGGGGGGGTACGCAATCAGCCCCAGCATTTT
CDR3aa: CASTLGGVRNQPQHF

v_gene: TRBV30
d_gene: -
j_gene: TRBJ2-7
abundance: -
CDR3nt: TGTGCCTGGAGTGGAGGGTCGGGGGAGCAGTACTTC
CDR3aa: CAWSGGSGEQYF

v_gene: TRBV5-5
d_gene: -
j_gene: TRBJ2-1
abundance: few
CDR3nt: TGTGCCAGCAGACCTTCATGGACCTCCTACAATGAGCAGTTCTTC
CDR3aa: CASRPSWTSYNEQFF

v_gene: TRBV19
d_gene: -
j_gene: TRBJ1-5
abundance: -
CDR3nt: TGTGCCAGTAGAACAACAGATTATCAGCCCCAGCATTTT
CDR3aa: CASRTTDYQPQHF

v_gene: TRBV9
d_gene: -
j_gene: TRBJ1-4
abundance: many
CDR3nt: TGTGCCAGCAACCCTCCGGGGGGAGAAAAACTGTTTTTT
CDR3aa: CASNPPGGEKLFF

v_gene: TRBV12-3/TRBV12-4
d_gene: -
j_gene: TRBJ1-2
abundance: many
CDR3nt: TGTGCCAGCAGTTTAGAGATAGGGGACTATGGCTACACCTTC
CDR3aa: CASSLEIGDYGYTF

v_gene: TRBV19
d_gene: -
j_gene: TRBJ1-1
abundance: many
CDR3nt: TGTGCCAGTAGCTGGGGGTACACTGAAGCTTTCTTT
CDR3aa: CASSWGYTEAFF

v_gene: TRBV10-2
d_gene: -
j_gene: TRBJ2-7
abundance: few
CDR3nt: TGCGCCAGCAGTGAGTTGGGGGTTGCCCCCTACGAGCAGTACTTC
CDR3aa: CASSELGVAPYEQYF

v_gene: TRBV11-2
d_gene: TRBD1
j_gene: TRBJ1-6
abundance: many
CDR3nt: TGTGCCAGCAGCCCCGGGGACAGGGGAAATTCACCCCTCCACTTT
CDR3aa: CASSPGDRGNSPLHF

v_gene: TRBV6-1
d_gene: -
j_gene: TRBJ2-1
abundance: many
CDR3nt: TGTGCCAGCAGTGATGGTAGCGGAACCTACAATGAGCAGTTCTTC
CDR3aa: CASSDGSGTYNEQFF

v_gene: TRBV7-2
d_gene: -
j_gene: TRBJ2-1
abundance: many
CDR3nt: TGTGCCAGCAGCTTAGAAACCGGTTATGGAGGCAATGAGCAGTTCTTC
CDR3aa: CASSLETGYGGNEQFF

v_gene: TRBV19
d_gene: TRBD1
j_gene: TRBJ1-5
abundance: many
CDR3nt: TGTGCCAGTAGGGTGACAGGGGATTGGAGTCAGCCCCAGCATTTT
CDR3aa: CASRVTGDWSQPQHF

v_gene: TRBV7-9
d_gene: -
j_gene: TRBJ2-5
abundance: few
CDR3nt: TGTGCCAGCAGCTTAAAATTTGAGGGACTTAAGCAAGAGACCCAGTACTTC
CDR3aa: CASSLKFEGLKQETQYF

v_gene: TRBV4-2
d_gene: TRBD1
j_gene: TRBJ1-4
abundance: -
CDR3nt: TGTGCCAGCAGCGCATCCCCGGGACAGGGTGTGGAAAAACTGTTTTTT
CDR3aa: CASSASPGQGVEKLFF

v_gene: TRBV5-1
d_gene: TRBD1
j_gene: TRBJ1-2
abundance: -
CDR3nt: TGCACCAGCAGAACCGGGACAGGGGACTATGGCTACACCTTC
CDR3aa: CTSRTGTGDYGYTF

v_gene: TRBV5-1
d_gene: -
j_gene: TRBJ2-3
abundance: -
CDR3nt: TGCGCCAGCAGCCCCTATCTAAGCACAGATACGCAGTATTTT
CDR3aa: CASSPYLSTDTQYF

v_gene: TRBV12-3/TRBV12-4
d_gene: TRBD1
j_gene: TRBJ2-7
abundance: many
CDR3nt: TGTGCCAGCAGTCCATGGACAGGGGCGGACTACGAGCAGTACTTC
CDR3aa: CASSPWTGADYEQYF

v_gene: TRBV5-6
d_gene: -
j_gene: TRBJ1-6
abundance: few
CDR3nt: TGTGCCAGCAGCGCTCTCGTATCACCCCTCCACTTT
CDR3aa: CASSALVSPLHF

v_gene: TRBV19
d_gene: TRBD1
j_gene: TRBJ1-5
abundance: many
CDR3nt: TGTGCCAGTAGTCCTCGACAGGGGGTAGTCAGCAATCAGCCCCAGCATTTT
CDR3aa: CASSPRQGVVSNQPQHF

v_gene: TRBV5-1
d_gene: -
j_gene: TRBJ2-7
abundance: many
CDR3nt: TGCGCCAGCAGCCCCGGGACTTGGCGTTCTAGTGAGCAGTACTTC
CDR3aa: CASSPGTWRSSEQYF

v_gene: TRBV12-3/TRBV12-4
d_gene: -
j_gene: TRBJ2-6
abundance: -
CDR3nt: TGTGCCAGCACCCCGGGGGTTTCTGGGGCCAACGTCCTGACTTTC
CDR3aa: CASTPGVSGANVLTF

v_gene: TRBV12-3/TRBV12-4
d_gene: TRBD2
j_gene: TRBJ2-1
abundance: -
CDR3nt: TGTGCCAGCAGTTACAGCGGGAGGGCCAATGAGCAGTTCTTC
CDR3aa: CASSYSGRANEQFF

v_gene: TRBV24-1
d_gene: -
j_gene: TRBJ2-3
abundance: many
CDR3nt: TGTGCCACCAGTGCTCCCCCAGGGGATTCCACAGATACGCAGTATTTT
CDR3aa: CATSAPPGDSTDTQYF

v_gene: TRBV29-1
d_gene: -
j_gene: TRBJ1-3
abundance: -
CDR3nt: TGCAGCGCGTTAGGAGGGTCAGGCGGAAACACCATATATTTT
CDR3aa: CSALGGSGGNTIYF

v_gene: TRBV14
d_gene: -
j_gene: TRBJ1-2
abundance: -
CDR3nt: TGTGCCAGCAGCCAAGGGGGATCCCCTGATGGCTACACCTTC
CDR3aa: CASSQGGSPDGYTF

v_gene: TRBV3-1
d_gene: -
j_gene: TRBJ2-4
abundance: many
CDR3nt: TGTGCCAGCAGCCAAGAAGGCTCGGCCACCAAAAACATTCAGTACTTC
CDR3aa: CASSQEGSATKNIQYF

v_gene: TRBV4-1
d_gene: TRBD2
j_gene: TRBJ2-7
abundance: few
CDR3nt: TGCGCCAGCAGCCCCGGGACTAGCCCACTGTGGGGCTCCTACGAGCAGTACTTC
CDR3aa: CASSPGTSPLWGSYEQYF

v_gene: TRBV3-1
d_gene: TRBD1
j_gene: TRBJ1-1
abundance: many
CDR3nt: TGTGCCAGCAGCCAAGATTCGGACAGGACTGAAGCTTTCTTT
CDR3aa: CASSQDSDRTEAFF

v_gene: TRBV3-1
d_gene: -
j_gene: TRBJ2-7
abundance: many
CDR3nt: TGTGCCAGCAGCCAAGATCGCCGAGGACCCGAGCAGTACTTC
CDR3aa: CASSQDRRGPEQYF

v_gene: TRBV5-8
d_gene: TRBD2
j_gene: TRBJ2-3
abundance: few
CDR3nt: TGTGCCAGCAGCTTGGCCCGGCTAGCGGGCACAGATACGCAGTATTTT
CDR3aa: CASSLARLAGTDTQYF

v_gene: TRBV28
d_gene: -
j_gene: TRBJ1-2
abundance: many
CDR3nt: TGTGCCAGCAGTTTTGGGCAGGGGTATGGCTACACCTTC
CDR3aa: CASSFGQGYGYTF

v_gene: TRBV6-2/TRBV6-3
d_gene: -
j_gene: TRBJ1-5
abundance: many
CDR3nt: TGTGCCAGCAGTCCCGGGGGATCGAGGAATCAGCCCCAGCATTTT
CDR3aa: CASSPGGSRNQPQHF

v_gene: TRBV7-6
d_gene: -
j_gene: TRBJ2-1
abundance: many
CDR3nt: TGTGCCAGCAGTCCGTTGGCGGGCGCGGAGAGCTACAATGAGCAGTTCTTC
CDR3aa: CASSPLAGAESYNEQFF

v_gene: TRBV20-1
d_gene: -
j_gene: TRBJ2-5
abundance: few
CDR3nt: TGCAGTGCTAGAGACCCGACAGGACGGACCCAGTACTTC
CDR3aa: CSARDPTGRTQYF

v_gene: TRBV20-1
d_gene: -
j_gene: TRBJ1-1
abundance: many
CDR3nt: TGCAGTGCCCTGGGCAGTCTTGACACTGAAGCTTTCTTT
CDR3aa: CSALGSLDTEAFF

v_gene: TRBV2
d_gene: -
j_gene: TRBJ1-1
abundance: few
CDR3nt: TGTGCCAGCACAGGGACTAGGGCTGAAGCTTTCTTT
CDR3aa: CASTGTRAEAFF

v_gene: TRBV24-1
d_gene: -
j_gene: TRBJ2-3
abundance: -
CDR3nt: TGTGCCACCGGGCCACGGACAAGGGGCCGAGATACGCAGTATTTT
CDR3aa: CATGPRTRGRDTQYF

v_gene: TRBV14
d_gene: TRBD2
j_gene: TRBJ2-1
abundance: many
CDR3nt: TGTGCCAGCAGCCAACCTGGGCTTGGGACTAGTCCCTACAATGAGCAGTTCTTC
CDR3aa: CASSQPGLGTSPYNEQFF

v_gene: TRBV4-1
d_gene: TRBD1
j_gene: TRBJ1-5
abundance: -
CDR3nt: TGCGCCAGCAGCCAAGTTAGACAGGGTAGGAGCAATCAGCCCCAGCATTTT
CDR3aa: CASSQVRQGRSNQPQHF

v_gene: TRBV6-1
d_gene: -
j_gene: TRBJ2-1
abundance: many
CDR3nt: TGTGCCAGCAGTCACATAAAAAAGGGAGTTTCCTACAATGAGCAGTTCTTC
CDR3aa: CASSHIKKGVSYNEQFF

v_gene: TRBV9
d_gene: -
j_gene: TRBJ1-5
abundance: -
CDR3nt: TGTGCCAGCAGCGTAGGGTCTGGCGGGGAGGGTCAGCCCCAGCATTTT
CDR3aa: CASSVGSGGEGQPQHF

v_gene: TRBV12-3/TRBV12-4
d_gene: -
j_gene: TRBJ1-1
abundance: many
CDR3nt: TGTGCCAGCAGTTTATATCCCTCGTCAAGATCGGTGAACACTGAAGCTTTCTTT
CDR3aa: CASSLYPSSRSVNTEAFF

v_gene: TRBV18
d_gene: TRBD2
j_gene: TRBJ2-5
abundance: many
CDR3nt: TGTGCCAGCTCCCCTTTGAGCGGGAGGGCCGATGAGGAGACCCAGTACTTC
CDR3aa: CASSPLSGRADEETQYF